These T cell receptor beta chains were read from a single sample in a study of blood T cell repertoires in COVID-19. The data were produced by immunoSEQ multiplex PCR, yet TCRdb's version contains in-frame clones alone and is incomplete. The sample lists around 200,000 clones; about 86% were seen once. What was sequenced was peripheral blood. The receptors were gathered from a man aged 30 to 39 with active or convalescent COVID-19. CDR3s include the opening cysteine and the closing phenylalanine or tryptophan. The D gene is left open where the match is weak. Only part of the rows carry a size: once, few, many, or a class if the clone is expanded.

V gene: TRBV6-4; D gene: -; clone size: -; J gene: TRBJ2-7; CDR3 DNA: TGTGCCAGCAGCCCCGGAGGTTCCTACGAGCAGTACTTC; CDR3 protein: CASSPGGSYEQYF
V gene: TRBV14; D gene: -; clone size: few; J gene: TRBJ1-2; CDR3 DNA: TGTGCCAGCAGCTCCGGCAGGGACAAGACGCTCTTCTATGGCTACACCTTC; CDR3 protein: CASSSGRDKTLFYGYTF
V gene: TRBV5-8; D gene: -; clone size: -; J gene: TRBJ1-5; CDR3 DNA: TGTGCCAGCAGCTCTAGACAGGCCAACCGGGAGCCCCAGCATTTT; CDR3 protein: CASSSRQANREPQHF
V gene: TRBV19; D gene: TRBD2; clone size: -; J gene: TRBJ2-3; CDR3 DNA: TGTGCCAGTAGCCCCCCCCCGGGACTAGCGGGGAGTAGCACAGATACGCAGTATTTT; CDR3 protein: CASSPPPGLAGSSTDTQYF
V gene: TRBV28; D gene: TRBD2; clone size: -; J gene: TRBJ2-2; CDR3 DNA: TGTGCCAGCACCCGGGGAGCGGGGGGATACACCGGGGAGCTGTTTTTT; CDR3 protein: CASTRGAGGYTGELFF
V gene: TRBV5-6; D gene: TRBD1; clone size: -; J gene: TRBJ1-6; CDR3 DNA: TGTGCCAGCAGCTCAACAGGGGAAAGCTCCTATAATTCACCCCTCCACTTT; CDR3 protein: CASSSTGESSYNSPLHF
V gene: TRBV28; D gene: TRBD1; clone size: -; J gene: TRBJ1-5; CDR3 DNA: TGTGCCAGCAGCTTCCCGGGACAGAGGCAGGGTCAGCCCCAGCATTTT; CDR3 protein: CASSFPGQRQGQPQHF
V gene: TRBV27; D gene: TRBD1; clone size: -; J gene: TRBJ1-3; CDR3 DNA: TGTGCCAGCAGCCAGGACAGGGATGGAAACACCATATATTTT; CDR3 protein: CASSQDRDGNTIYF
V gene: TRBV2; D gene: -; clone size: -; J gene: TRBJ1-5; CDR3 DNA: TGTGCCAGCAGTGAAGTGGCAGGGTATGGCAATCAGCCCCAGCATTTT; CDR3 protein: CASSEVAGYGNQPQHF
V gene: TRBV10-2; D gene: -; clone size: -; J gene: TRBJ2-5; CDR3 DNA: TGCGCCAGCGGGCTAAGCTATCAGCCGGACAGACAAGAGACCCAGTACTTC; CDR3 protein: CASGLSYQPDRQETQYF
V gene: TRBV29-1; D gene: TRBD2; clone size: -; J gene: TRBJ2-5; CDR3 DNA: TGCAGCGTTGGGATCGGGACTAGCGGGAGGTTCGAGACCCAGTACTTC; CDR3 protein: CSVGIGTSGRFETQYF
V gene: TRBV6-5; D gene: -; clone size: -; J gene: TRBJ1-4; CDR3 DNA: TGTGCCAGCACCCTCTCTGGGGGAGGGGGTGAAAAACTGTTTTTT; CDR3 protein: CASTLSGGGGEKLFF
V gene: TRBV30; D gene: -; clone size: -; J gene: TRBJ1-5; CDR3 DNA: TGTGCCTGGAGTGAGAGAGGAATGTTCGGCGTTCAGCCCCAGCATTTT; CDR3 protein: CAWSERGMFGVQPQHF
V gene: TRBV7-2; D gene: -; clone size: -; J gene: TRBJ2-7; CDR3 DNA: TGTGCCAGCAGCTTAGGTCAGGTCTCCTACGAGCAGTACTTC; CDR3 protein: CASSLGQVSYEQYF
V gene: TRBV6-1; D gene: -; clone size: -; J gene: TRBJ1-4; CDR3 DNA: TGTGCCAGCAGTGGGGCCCCATTACCGGCAACTAATGAAAAACTGTTTTTT; CDR3 protein: CASSGAPLPATNEKLFF
V gene: TRBV24-1; D gene: -; clone size: -; J gene: TRBJ1-5; CDR3 DNA: TGTGCCACCAGTGAAGCAGGGGCCCAGCCCCAGCATTTT; CDR3 protein: CATSEAGAQPQHF
V gene: TRBV3-1/TRBV3-2; D gene: TRBD1; clone size: -; J gene: TRBJ2-2; CDR3 DNA: TGTGCCAGCAGCCAAGGGGGGAAGGGGGCTGCCGGGGAGCTGTTTTTT; CDR3 protein: CASSQGGKGAAGELFF
V gene: TRBV6-1; D gene: TRBD1; clone size: -; J gene: TRBJ1-1; CDR3 DNA: TGTGCCAGCAGTGAAAACAGGGGGCTCACTGAAGCTTTCTTT; CDR3 protein: CASSENRGLTEAFF
V gene: TRBV11-2; D gene: TRBD1; clone size: once; J gene: TRBJ2-7; CDR3 DNA: TGTGCCAGCACCCGAGGACAGGGACGCGAGCAGTACTTC; CDR3 protein: CASTRGQGREQYF
V gene: TRBV29-1; D gene: TRBD1; clone size: -; J gene: TRBJ2-7; CDR3 DNA: TGCAGCGTTGTGGGGACAGGGGCTTCCTACGAGCAGTACTTC; CDR3 protein: CSVVGTGASYEQYF
V gene: TRBV10-1; D gene: TRBD1; clone size: -; J gene: TRBJ2-5; CDR3 DNA: TGCGCCAGCAGTGAGTCGGCCGCCAGGGGGCAAGAGACCCAGTACTTC; CDR3 protein: CASSESAARGQETQYF
V gene: TRBV6-5; D gene: TRBD2; clone size: -; J gene: TRBJ2-7; CDR3 DNA: TGTGCCAGCAGTTTCGGACTAGCGGGTGGTGCCGACGAGCAGTACTTC; CDR3 protein: CASSFGLAGGADEQYF
V gene: TRBV4-1; D gene: TRBD1; clone size: -; J gene: TRBJ2-3; CDR3 DNA: TGCGCCAGCAGCCCCGGGACAGGGTTCCTCGATACGCAGTATTTT; CDR3 protein: CASSPGTGFLDTQYF
V gene: TRBV28; D gene: TRBD1; clone size: -; J gene: TRBJ1-4; CDR3 DNA: TGTGCCAGCAGTTCCTACAACAGGGGTGATGAAAAACTGTTTTTT; CDR3 protein: CASSSYNRGDEKLFF
V gene: TRBV25-1; D gene: -; clone size: -; J gene: TRBJ1-2; CDR3 DNA: TGTGCCAGCAGTGAAGGAGAGGATCCTCCGGACTATGGCTACACCTTC; CDR3 protein: CASSEGEDPPDYGYTF
V gene: TRBV28; D gene: -; clone size: -; J gene: TRBJ1-3; CDR3 DNA: TGTGCCAGCAGCCCTTCCGGGGGGCTTGGAAACACCATATATTTT; CDR3 protein: CASSPSGGLGNTIYF
V gene: TRBV9; D gene: -; clone size: -; J gene: TRBJ2-2; CDR3 DNA: TGTGCCAGCAGCGTAGTCAGCGGGGAGCTGTTTTTT; CDR3 protein: CASSVVSGELFF
V gene: TRBV27; D gene: TRBD1; clone size: -; J gene: TRBJ1-1; CDR3 DNA: TGTGCCAGCAGATTAGCAGGGGGCCACACTGAAGCTTTCTTT; CDR3 protein: CASRLAGGHTEAFF
V gene: TRBV5-4; D gene: -; clone size: -; J gene: TRBJ2-5; CDR3 DNA: TGTGCCAGCAGCTTGGTTGAGCGAGAGACCCAGTACTTC; CDR3 protein: CASSLVERETQYF
V gene: TRBV6-5; D gene: -; clone size: few; J gene: TRBJ2-1; CDR3 DNA: TGTGCCAGCAGTTCCCCCCGCAATGAGCAGTTCTTC; CDR3 protein: CASSSPRNEQFF
V gene: TRBV4-1; D gene: TRBD2; clone size: -; J gene: TRBJ2-1; CDR3 DNA: TGCGCCAGCAGCCCAGACGCGGGAGTCAACAATGAGCAGTTCTTC; CDR3 protein: CASSPDAGVNNEQFF
V gene: TRBV4-1; D gene: -; clone size: -; J gene: TRBJ2-1; CDR3 DNA: TGCGCCAGCAGCCAAGATTCGAGGGCACCTCCCGTCAACAATGAGCAGTTCTTC; CDR3 protein: CASSQDSRAPPVNNEQFF
V gene: TRBV9; D gene: TRBD2; clone size: once; J gene: TRBJ2-3; CDR3 DNA: TGTGCCAGCAGCGGCGCGGGAGGGGATACGCAGTATTTT; CDR3 protein: CASSGAGGDTQYF
V gene: TRBV11-3; D gene: TRBD1; clone size: -; J gene: TRBJ2-5; CDR3 DNA: TGTGCCAGCAGAGTCGGGACAGGGACCCAAGAGACCCAGTACTTC; CDR3 protein: CASRVGTGTQETQYF
V gene: TRBV27; D gene: TRBD2; clone size: -; J gene: TRBJ2-1; CDR3 DNA: TGTGCCAGCAGTTCCCTCCTAGCGGGGGTTTCCAATGAGCAGTTCTTC; CDR3 protein: CASSSLLAGVSNEQFF
V gene: TRBV5-1; D gene: TRBD1; clone size: -; J gene: TRBJ2-7; CDR3 DNA: TGCGCCAGCAGCGCGTACATACAGGGGAACGAGCAGTACTTC; CDR3 protein: CASSAYIQGNEQYF
V gene: TRBV29-1; D gene: -; clone size: few; J gene: TRBJ1-1; CDR3 DNA: TGCAGCGTTTCGTCCACTGAAGCTTTCTTT; CDR3 protein: CSVSSTEAFF
V gene: TRBV24-1; D gene: TRBD1; clone size: -; J gene: TRBJ1-1; CDR3 DNA: TGTGCCACCAGTGACAGGACAGGGAGGGTCACTGAAGCTTTCTTT; CDR3 protein: CATSDRTGRVTEAFF
V gene: TRBV19; D gene: -; clone size: -; J gene: TRBJ1-2; CDR3 DNA: TGTGCCAGTAGCGACAGTCAGCCGACGAACTATGGCTACACCTTC; CDR3 protein: CASSDSQPTNYGYTF
V gene: TRBV7-2; D gene: -; clone size: -; J gene: TRBJ1-4; CDR3 DNA: TGTGCCAGCAGCTTAAGGCACACGGGGGATGAAAAACTGTTTTTT; CDR3 protein: CASSLRHTGDEKLFF
V gene: TRBV5-1; D gene: TRBD1; clone size: -; J gene: TRBJ2-5; CDR3 DNA: TGCGCCAGCAGCAAAGGGGGACAGGGTCAAGAGACCCAGTACTTC; CDR3 protein: CASSKGGQGQETQYF
V gene: TRBV27; D gene: -; clone size: -; J gene: TRBJ1-4; CDR3 DNA: TGTGCCAGCAGCCTAACAGGGCTCAATGAAAAACTGTTTTTT; CDR3 protein: CASSLTGLNEKLFF
V gene: TRBV5-6; D gene: -; clone size: -; J gene: TRBJ1-4; CDR3 DNA: TGTGCCAGCAGCTTCCTAGATGAAAAACTGTTTTTT; CDR3 protein: CASSFLDEKLFF
V gene: TRBV24-1; D gene: -; clone size: -; J gene: TRBJ1-2; CDR3 DNA: TGTGCCACCAGTGATTTGGGACTTGGCTACACCTTC; CDR3 protein: CATSDLGLGYTF
V gene: TRBV7-3; D gene: -; clone size: -; J gene: TRBJ1-6; CDR3 DNA: TGTGCCAGCAGCTTAATGGGGGCGAGTTCACCCCTCCACTTT; CDR3 protein: CASSLMGASSPLHF
V gene: TRBV5-1; D gene: -; clone size: -; J gene: TRBJ2-5; CDR3 DNA: TGCGCCAGCAGCTTGGGCTTGCGGGACAGTGTTAAAGAGACCCAGTACTTC; CDR3 protein: CASSLGLRDSVKETQYF
V gene: TRBV19; D gene: TRBD1; clone size: -; J gene: TRBJ1-2; CDR3 DNA: TGTGCCAGTAGTCGACAGGGGGAAATATATGGCTACACCTTC; CDR3 protein: CASSRQGEIYGYTF
V gene: TRBV7-9; D gene: -; clone size: few; J gene: TRBJ1-6; CDR3 DNA: TGTGCCAGCAGCTCACAGGGTACCAATTCACCCCTCCACTTT; CDR3 protein: CASSSQGTNSPLHF
V gene: TRBV28; D gene: -; clone size: -; J gene: TRBJ1-3; CDR3 DNA: TGTGCCAGCAGTTTGTCGATCCGAGGGGGAAACACCATATATTTT; CDR3 protein: CASSLSIRGGNTIYF